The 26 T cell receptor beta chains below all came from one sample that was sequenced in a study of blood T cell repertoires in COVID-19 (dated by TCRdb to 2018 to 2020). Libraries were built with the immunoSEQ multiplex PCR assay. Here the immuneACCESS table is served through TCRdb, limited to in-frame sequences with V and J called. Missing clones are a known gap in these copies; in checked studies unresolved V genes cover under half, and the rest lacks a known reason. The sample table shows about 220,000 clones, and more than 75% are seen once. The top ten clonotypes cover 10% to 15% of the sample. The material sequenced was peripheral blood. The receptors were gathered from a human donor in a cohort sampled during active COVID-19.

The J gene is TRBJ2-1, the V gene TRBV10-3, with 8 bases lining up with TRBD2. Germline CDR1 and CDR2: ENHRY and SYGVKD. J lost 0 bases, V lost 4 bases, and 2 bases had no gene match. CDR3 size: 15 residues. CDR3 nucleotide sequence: TGTGCCATCAGTGTAGCGGGGAGCTCCTACAATGAGCAGTTCTTC. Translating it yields CAISVAGSSYNEQFF.

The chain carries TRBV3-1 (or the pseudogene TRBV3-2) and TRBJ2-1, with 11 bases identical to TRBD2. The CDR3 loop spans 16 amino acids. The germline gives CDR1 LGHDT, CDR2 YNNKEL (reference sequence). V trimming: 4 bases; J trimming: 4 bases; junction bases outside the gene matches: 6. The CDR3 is CASSPLGLAVYNEQFF. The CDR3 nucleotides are TGTGCCAGCAGCCCTTTGGGACTAGCGGTGTACAATGAGCAGTTCTTC.

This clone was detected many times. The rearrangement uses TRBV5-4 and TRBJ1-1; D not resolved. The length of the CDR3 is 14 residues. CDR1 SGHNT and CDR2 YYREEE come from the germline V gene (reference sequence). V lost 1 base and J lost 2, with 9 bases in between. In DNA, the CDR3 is TGTGCCAGCAGCTTGTCCGTGGGCAACACTGAAGCTTTCTTT. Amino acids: CASSLSVGNTEAFF.

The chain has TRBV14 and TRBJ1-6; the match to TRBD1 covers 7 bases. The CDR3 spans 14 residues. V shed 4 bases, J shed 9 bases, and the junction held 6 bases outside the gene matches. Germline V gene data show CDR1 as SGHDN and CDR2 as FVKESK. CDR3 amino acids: CASSRTGRASPLHF. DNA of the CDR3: TGTGCCAGCAGCCGGACAGGACGGGCTTCACCCCTCCACTTT. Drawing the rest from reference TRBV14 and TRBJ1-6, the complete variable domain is EAGVTQFPSHSVIEKGQTVTLRCDPISGHDNLYWYRRVMGKEIKFLLHFVKESKQDESGMPNNRFLAERTGGTYSTLKVQPAELEDSGVYFCASSRTGRASPLHFGNGTRLTVT.

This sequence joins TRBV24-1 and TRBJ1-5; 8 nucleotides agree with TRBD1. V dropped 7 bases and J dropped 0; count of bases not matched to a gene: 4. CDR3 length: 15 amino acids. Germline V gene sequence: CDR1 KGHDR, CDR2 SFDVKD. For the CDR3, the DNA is TGTGCCACCAGAGCCGGGACAGGTAGCAATCAGCCCCAGCATTTT. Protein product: CATRAGTGSNQPQHF.

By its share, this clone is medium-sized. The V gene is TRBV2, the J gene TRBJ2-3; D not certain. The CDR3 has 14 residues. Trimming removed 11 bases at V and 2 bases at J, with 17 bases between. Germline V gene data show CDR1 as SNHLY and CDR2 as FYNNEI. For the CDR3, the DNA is TGTGCCGCAGAAGATGGAGTTTTCACAGATACGCAGTATTTT. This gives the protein CAAEDGVFTDTQYF.

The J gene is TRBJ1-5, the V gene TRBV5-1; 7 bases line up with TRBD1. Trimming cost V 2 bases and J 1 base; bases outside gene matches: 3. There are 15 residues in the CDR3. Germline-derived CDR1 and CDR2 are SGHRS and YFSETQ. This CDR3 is CASSLTGESNQPQHF. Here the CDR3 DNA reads TGCGCCAGCAGCTTAACAGGGGAAAGCAATCAGCCCCAGCATTTT. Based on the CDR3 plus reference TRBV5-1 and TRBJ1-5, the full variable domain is KAGVTQTPRYLIKTRGQQVTLSCSPISGHRSVSWYQQTPGQGLQFLFEYFSETQRNKGNFPGRFSGRQFSNSRSEMNVSTLELGDSALYLCASSLTGESNQPQHFGDGTRLSIL.

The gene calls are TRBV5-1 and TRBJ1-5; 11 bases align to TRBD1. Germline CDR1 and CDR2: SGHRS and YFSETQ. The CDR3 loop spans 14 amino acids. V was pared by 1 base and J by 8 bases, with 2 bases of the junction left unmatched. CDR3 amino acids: CASSLQGQGEPQHF. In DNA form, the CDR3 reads TGCGCCAGCAGCTTGCAGGGACAGGGGGAGCCCCAGCATTTT.

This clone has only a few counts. The chain's CDR3 is CASSARRAGGSTDTQYF. In nucleotides, the CDR3 is TGTGCCAGCAGTGCCCGTCGGGCAGGGGGAAGCACAGATACGCAGTATTTT. This chain connects TRBV6-1 to TRBJ2-3; 7 nucleotides agree with TRBD1. CDR1 is MNHNS, CDR2 SASEGT, per germline. This CDR3 comprises 17 residues. The V and J ends lost 4 bases and 0 bases, in that order; junction bases with no gene match: 10.

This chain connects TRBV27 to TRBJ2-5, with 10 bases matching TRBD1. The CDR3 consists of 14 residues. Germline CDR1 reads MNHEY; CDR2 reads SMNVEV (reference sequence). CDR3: CTWERDRGGETQYF. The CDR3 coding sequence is TGTACCTGGGAGCGGGACAGGGGTGGGGAGACCCAGTACTTC.

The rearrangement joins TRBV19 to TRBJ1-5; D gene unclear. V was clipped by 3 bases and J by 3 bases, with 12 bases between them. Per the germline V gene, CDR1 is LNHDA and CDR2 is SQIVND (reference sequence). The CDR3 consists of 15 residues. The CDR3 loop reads CASSIMNGYNQPQHF. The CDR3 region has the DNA TGTGCCAGTAGTATTATGAACGGGTACAATCAGCCCCAGCATTTT.

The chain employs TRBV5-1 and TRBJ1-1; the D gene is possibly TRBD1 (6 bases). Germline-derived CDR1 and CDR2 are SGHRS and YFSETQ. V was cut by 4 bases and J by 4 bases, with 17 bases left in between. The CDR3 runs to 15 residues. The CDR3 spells CASSPGGQSFTEAFF. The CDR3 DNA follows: TGCGCCAGCAGCCCGGGGGGACAATCTTTCACTGAAGCTTTCTTT.

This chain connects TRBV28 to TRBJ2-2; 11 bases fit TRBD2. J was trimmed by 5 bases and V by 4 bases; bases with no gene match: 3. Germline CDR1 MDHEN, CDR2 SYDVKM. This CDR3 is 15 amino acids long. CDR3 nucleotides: TGTGCCAGCAGTTCCCTAGCGGGAGGAACCGGGGAGCTGTTTTTT. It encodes CASSSLAGGTGELFF. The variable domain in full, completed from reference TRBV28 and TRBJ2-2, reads DVKVTQSSRYLVKRTGEKVFLECVQDMDHENMFWYRQDPGLGLRLIYFSYDVKMKEKGDIPEGYSVSREKKERFSLILESASTNQTSMYLCASSSLAGGTGELFFGEGSRLTVL.

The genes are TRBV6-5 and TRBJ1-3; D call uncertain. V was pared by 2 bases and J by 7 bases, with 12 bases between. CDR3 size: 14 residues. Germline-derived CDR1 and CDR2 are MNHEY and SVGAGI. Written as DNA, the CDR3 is TGTGCCAGCAGTTACAGGGAGCCCGGGAACACCATATATTTT. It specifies CASSYREPGNTIYF.

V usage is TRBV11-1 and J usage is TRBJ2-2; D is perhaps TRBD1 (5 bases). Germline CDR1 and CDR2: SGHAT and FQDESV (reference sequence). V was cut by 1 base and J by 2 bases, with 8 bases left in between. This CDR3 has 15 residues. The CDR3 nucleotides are TGTGCCAGCAGCTTAGATGGGGCCAACACCGGGGAGCTGTTTTTT. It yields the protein CASSLDGANTGELFF.

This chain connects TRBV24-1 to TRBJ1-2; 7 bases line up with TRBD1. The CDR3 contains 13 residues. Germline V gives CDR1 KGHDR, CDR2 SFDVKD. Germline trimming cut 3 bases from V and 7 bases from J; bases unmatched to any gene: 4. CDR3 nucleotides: TGTGCCACCAGTGATGTCCGGGACAGTGGCTACACCTTC. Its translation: CATSDVRDSGYTF.

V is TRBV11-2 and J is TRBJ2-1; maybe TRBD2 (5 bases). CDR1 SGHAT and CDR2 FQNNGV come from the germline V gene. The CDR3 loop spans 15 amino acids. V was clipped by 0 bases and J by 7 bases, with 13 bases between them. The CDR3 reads CASSLDPGWENEQFF. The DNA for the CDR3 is TGTGCCAGCAGCTTAGATCCGGGTTGGGAGAATGAGCAGTTCTTC.

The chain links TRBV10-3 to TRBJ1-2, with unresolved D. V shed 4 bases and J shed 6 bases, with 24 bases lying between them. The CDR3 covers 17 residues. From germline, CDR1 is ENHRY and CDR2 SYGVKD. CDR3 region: CAISGSSGPEGQHGYTF. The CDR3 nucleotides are TGTGCCATCAGTGGTTCCAGCGGACCGGAGGGTCAGCATGGCTACACCTTC.

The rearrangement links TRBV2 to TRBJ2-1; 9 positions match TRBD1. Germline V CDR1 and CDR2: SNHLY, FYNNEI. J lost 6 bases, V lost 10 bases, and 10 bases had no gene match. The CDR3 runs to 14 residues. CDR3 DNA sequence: TGTGCCACCAAAGACAGGGGGACTTTCAATGAGCAGTTCTTC. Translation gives CATKDRGTFNEQFF.

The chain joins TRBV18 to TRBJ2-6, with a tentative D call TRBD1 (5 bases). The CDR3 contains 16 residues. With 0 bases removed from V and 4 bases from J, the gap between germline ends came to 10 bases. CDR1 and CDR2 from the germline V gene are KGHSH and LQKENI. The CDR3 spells CASSPPARAGANVLTF. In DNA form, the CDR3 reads TGTGCCAGCTCACCACCGGCCAGGGCCGGGGCCAACGTCCTGACTTTC. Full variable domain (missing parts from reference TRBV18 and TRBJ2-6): NAGVMQNPRHLVRRRGQEARLRCSPMKGHSHVYWYRQLPEEGLKFMVYLQKENIIDESGMPKERFSAEFPKEGPSILRIQQVVRGDSAAYFCASSPPARAGANVLTFGAGSRLTVL.

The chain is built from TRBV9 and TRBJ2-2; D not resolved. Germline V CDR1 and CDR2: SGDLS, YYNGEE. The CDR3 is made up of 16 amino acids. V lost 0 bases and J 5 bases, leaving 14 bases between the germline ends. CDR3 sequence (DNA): TGTGCCAGCAGCGTAGAGAGTTCCCGGAGAACCGGGGAGCTGTTTTTT. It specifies CASSVESSRRTGELFF.

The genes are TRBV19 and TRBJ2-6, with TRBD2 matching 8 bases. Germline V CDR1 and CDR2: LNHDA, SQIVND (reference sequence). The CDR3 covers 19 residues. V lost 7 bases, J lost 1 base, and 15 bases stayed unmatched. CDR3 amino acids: CASTSLGSGRLSGANVLTF. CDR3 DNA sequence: TGTGCCAGTACCTCCCTCGGCAGCGGGAGACTTTCTGGGGCCAACGTCCTGACTTTC.

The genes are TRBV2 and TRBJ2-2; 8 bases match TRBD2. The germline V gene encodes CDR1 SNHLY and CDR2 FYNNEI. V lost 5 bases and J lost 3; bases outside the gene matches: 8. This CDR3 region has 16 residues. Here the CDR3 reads CASSRVAGLDTGELFF. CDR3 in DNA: TGTGCCAGCAGTCGGGTAGCGGGATTAGACACCGGGGAGCTGTTTTTT.

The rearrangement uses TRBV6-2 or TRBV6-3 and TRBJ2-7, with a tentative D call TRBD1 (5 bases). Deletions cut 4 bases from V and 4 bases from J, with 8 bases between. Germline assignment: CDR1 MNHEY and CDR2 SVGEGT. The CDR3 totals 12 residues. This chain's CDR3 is CASSSWTYEQYF. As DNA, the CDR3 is TGTGCCAGCAGTTCTTGGACATACGAGCAGTACTTC.

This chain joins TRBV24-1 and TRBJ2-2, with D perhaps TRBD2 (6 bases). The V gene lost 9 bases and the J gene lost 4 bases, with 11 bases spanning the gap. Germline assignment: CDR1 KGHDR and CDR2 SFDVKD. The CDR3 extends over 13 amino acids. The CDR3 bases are TGTGCCACCGGGGGACTGACCACCGGGGAGCTGTTTTTT. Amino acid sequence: CATGGLTTGELFF.

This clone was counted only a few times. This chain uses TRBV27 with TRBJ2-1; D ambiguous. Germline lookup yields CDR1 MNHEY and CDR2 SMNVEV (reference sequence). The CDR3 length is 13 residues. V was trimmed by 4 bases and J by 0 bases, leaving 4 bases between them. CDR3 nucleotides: TGTGCCAGCAGTTCCGTCTCCTACAATGAGCAGTTCTTC. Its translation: CASSSVSYNEQFF.